The rows below give T cell receptor beta chains drawn from one sample of a study of blood T cells in healthy people across ages. Each CDR3 protein is one row after TCRdb ran MiXCR on the 5' RACE reads. The table records some 800,000 distinct CDR3 sequences, around 43% of them present only once. Sequencing input: blood. The receptor source for this set is a man in his fifties or sixties in good health. Each CDR3 is given with its conserved first and last residue. D genes are given only for firm matches.

v_call	d_call	cdr3_aa
TRBV4-3	NA	CASSQDLTGSTDTQYF
TRBV27	TRBD1	CASSLSLPGGWETQYF
TRBV4-3	NA	CASSQGSRGLTDTQYF
TRBV27	NA	CASSHGRNYEQYF
TRBV5-1	NA	CASSPGTHNSYEQYF
TRBV6-2/TRBV6-3	TRBD1	CASSRLGGAAEAFF
TRBV6-2/TRBV6-3	NA	CASSYRGAFGNEQYF
TRBV6-6	TRBD2	CASSYSIGLANNEQFF
TRBV29-1	NA	CSIPRPPYNEQFF
TRBV3-1	NA	CASSQVSWFGQPSLDNSPLHF
TRBV19	NA	CASSMQGLPYSGANVLTF
TRBV6-5	NA	CASRPLASSYNEQYF
TRBV7-9	NA	CASSLRAGNYNEQYF
TRBV5-1	NA	CASRQCTAGELFF
TRBV28	NA	CASRPPTGTDTQYF
TRBV7-2	NA	CASSSPSGLQETQYF
TRBV7-9	TRBD2	CASSSGPGGGSTDTQYF
TRBV10-3	NA	CAIRAESSTDTQYF
TRBV10-1	TRBD2	CASSDPTSGYEQYF
TRBV6-5	TRBD2	CASSTGTSGKETQYF
TRBV20-1	TRBD2	CSAIGLAGGKDKNIQYF
TRBV5-6	TRBD1	CASSRGQGRIQYF
TRBV6-1	TRBD1	CASSEEQGVYIQYF
TRBV7-2	NA	CASSLRELFADTQYF
TRBV7-2	NA	CASSGGFHEQYF
TRBV28	NA	CASTTLGTGEQFF
TRBV14	NA	CASSPGTRVRNEQYF
TRBV6-1	NA	CASSGLVAETQYF
TRBV5-1	NA	CAGPPQRSSYEQYF
TRBV18	NA	CASSGNARNEQFF
TRBV27	TRBD2	CASSLYGGASYEQYF
TRBV12-3/TRBV12-4	NA	CANSPTMGTEAFF
TRBV4-1	NA	CAGSQDPAGAGTDTQYF
TRBV28	TRBD1	CASSLFSTGTQETQYF
TRBV12-3/TRBV12-4	TRBD2	CASSLITSGKETQYF
TRBV12-3/TRBV12-4	TRBD2	CASKLAGANEQYF
TRBV5-1	NA	CASSEEGQEFF
TRBV7-2	TRBD2	CASSFPQRGAGETQYF
TRBV5-1	NA	CASSLAGSTYEQYF
TRBV11-2	TRBD2	CASSLEGLDTDTQYF
TRBV6-2/TRBV6-3	NA	CASHRDGSTDTQYF
TRBV6-2/TRBV6-3	TRBD2	CASSYGGKRGTTQYF
TRBV7-8	NA	CASSLGGRGSNQPQHF
TRBV7-9	NA	CASSSSSRRDTQYF
TRBV7-2	NA	CASSSGRPTDTRYF
TRBV6-2/TRBV6-3	NA	CASTTGFYEQYF
TRBV5-1	NA	CASSPGGPIKETQYF
TRBV12-3/TRBV12-4	TRBD1	CASKQTGGVRYGYTF
TRBV4-2	NA	CASSQGGGPSSPLHF
TRBV5-1	NA	CASTQNSGPAYEQYF
TRBV24-1	NA	CATSGSRGAGGADAQYF